This is a list of T cell receptor beta chains from one sample in a study of T cells in localized non-small cell lung cancer. Sequencing was performed with immunoSEQ multiplex PCR; in TCRdb, only in-frame clones are kept and a portion is missing. The sample includes some 25,000 clones, 80% to 95% of them seen just once. The sample consisted of peripheral blood, taken before any cancer treatment. Receptors originate from a man aged 35 to 70 with stage III squamous cell lung carcinoma. The CDR3 runs from the conserved cysteine through the conserved F or W. A D gene is named only where the DNA matches it firmly. Clone size is given for some rows only: seen once, a few or many times, or a class if the clone is expanded.

clone_size j_call v_call d_call cdr3_aa cdr3_nt
once TRBJ2-3 TRBV5-1 - CASNRGHSSTDTQYF TGCGCCAGCAACCGGGGCCACTCTAGCACAGATACGCAGTATTTT
- TRBJ1-2 TRBV6-5 TRBD1 CASGPRQGANYGYTF TGTGCCAGCGGACCGAGACAGGGGGCGAACTATGGCTACACCTTC
- TRBJ2-5 TRBV27 TRBD2 CASSPRGGWETQYF TGTGCCAGCAGTCCGCGGGGGGGTTGGGAGACCCAGTACTTC
- TRBJ1-2 TRBV7-9 - CASSPTGTYGYTF TGTGCCAGCAGCCCGACAGGCACTTATGGCTACACCTTC
- TRBJ2-5 TRBV5-1 - CATRGLQETQYF TGCGCCACCCGTGGGCTACAAGAGACCCAGTACTTC
- TRBJ1-2 TRBV28 - CASSRVRLRGHYGYTF TGTGCCAGCAGCCGGGTCCGACTTCGAGGGCACTATGGCTACACCTTC
- TRBJ2-7 TRBV7-9 - CASSPEDGYEQYF TGTGCCAGCAGCCCCGAGGACGGCTACGAGCAGTACTTC
- TRBJ2-7 TRBV14 - CASSPYRVGEQYF TGTGCCAGCAGCCCGTACAGGGTAGGCGAGCAGTACTTC
- TRBJ2-7 TRBV6-6 - CASRFVASYEQYF TGTGCCAGCAGATTCGTAGCATCCTACGAGCAGTACTTC
- TRBJ1-1 TRBV6-6 - CASSSGDLNTEAFF TGTGCCAGCAGCTCAGGGGATTTGAACACTGAAGCTTTCTTT
- TRBJ2-3 TRBV19 TRBD2 CASSFSGRTTDTQYF TGTGCCAGTAGTTTTAGCGGGAGAACGACAGATACGCAGTATTTT
medium-sized TRBJ2-5 TRBV5-4 TRBD2 CASSQGLAGGPGETQYF TGTGCCAGCAGCCAGGGACTAGCGGGGGGGCCGGGAGAGACCCAGTACTTC
- TRBJ2-2 TRBV4-2 TRBD1 CASRRTGRNTGELFF TGTGCCAGCAGGCGGACAGGCCGGAACACCGGGGAGCTGTTTTTT
- TRBJ2-1 TRBV11-2 TRBD2 CASSLAGLAGVNEQFF TGTGCCAGCAGCTTGGCCGGACTAGCGGGAGTTAATGAGCAGTTCTTC
- TRBJ2-1 TRBV4-3 - CASSHMRNEQFF TGCGCCAGCAGCCATATGAGGAATGAGCAGTTCTTC
- TRBJ2-1 TRBV29-1 TRBD2 CSVSSGREQFF TGCAGCGTGAGTAGCGGGAGAGAGCAGTTCTTC
- TRBJ2-7 TRBV11-2 - CASSLGLLSYEQYF TGTGCCAGCTCCCTGGGTCTACTCTCCTACGAGCAGTACTTC
once TRBJ2-7 TRBV6-1 - CASSGGPGAGYEQYF TGTGCCAGCAGTGGGGGGCCCGGGGCAGGGTACGAGCAGTACTTC
- TRBJ1-4 TRBV29-1 - CSAREDSTNEKLFF TGCAGCGCCCGGGAGGACTCAACTAATGAAAAACTGTTTTTT
- TRBJ2-3 TRBV4-2 TRBD1 CASSRGTGGTQYF TGTGCCAGCAGCCGTGGGACAGGTGGTACGCAGTATTTT
- TRBJ2-7 TRBV28 - CASSLTGSYEQYF TGTGCCAGCAGTTTAACAGGCTCCTACGAGCAGTACTTC
- TRBJ2-7 TRBV28 - CASSVQGPYEQYF TGTGCCAGCAGCGTTCAGGGACCCTACGAGCAGTACTTC
- TRBJ2-3 TRBV29-1 - CSVVGTSTDTQYF TGCAGCGTTGTCGGCACGAGCACAGATACGCAGTATTTT
- TRBJ1-1 TRBV9 - CASSVEGFNTEAFF TGTGCCAGCAGCGTAGAGGGTTTCAACACTGAAGCTTTCTTT
- TRBJ1-4 TRBV7-2 - CASSLVSGPGEKLFF TGTGCCAGCAGCTTAGTTTCGGGGCCAGGGGAAAAACTGTTTTTT
- TRBJ2-2 TRBV7-8 - CASSGRTGAMSGELFF TGTGCCAGCAGCGGGAGGACAGGCGCCATGTCCGGGGAGCTGTTTTTT
- TRBJ2-3 TRBV19 TRBD2 CASKPSAGGRDTQYF TGTGCCAGTAAGCCCTCAGCGGGGGGGCGGGATACGCAGTATTTT
- TRBJ2-5 TRBV28 - CASSGDGTGAQYF TGTGCCAGCAGTGGGGACGGTACCGGGGCCCAGTACTTC